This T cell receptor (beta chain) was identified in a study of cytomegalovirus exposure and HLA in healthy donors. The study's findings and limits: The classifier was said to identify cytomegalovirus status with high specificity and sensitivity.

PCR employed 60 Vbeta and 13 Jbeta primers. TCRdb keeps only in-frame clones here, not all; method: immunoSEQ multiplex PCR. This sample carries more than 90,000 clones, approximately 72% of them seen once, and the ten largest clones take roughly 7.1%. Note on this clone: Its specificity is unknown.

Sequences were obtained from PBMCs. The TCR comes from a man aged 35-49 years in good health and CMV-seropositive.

CDR3 nucleotide sequence: TGTGCCAGTAGTATAGGACAGGGGAGGACTGAAGCTTTCTTT. Its translation is CASSIGQGRTEAFF. This sequence joins TRBV19 and TRBJ1-1; 8 bases are shared with TRBD1. Per the germline V gene, CDR1 is LNHDA and CDR2 is SQIVND (reference sequence). Losses at the gene ends were 1 base for V and 5 bases for J; bases not matched to a gene: 3. CDR3 length: 14 residues.